This T cell receptor (beta chain) is from a study of blood T cell repertoires in COVID-19. Study background: COVID-19 samples from acute and convalescent phases originated in the United States, Italy and Spain. In each case, the material was cDNA or gDNA derived from T cells, B-cell-depleted T cells, or PBMCs.

Germline values: CDR1 ENHRY, CDR2 SYGVKD. CDR3 length equals 14 residues. Trimming cost V 7 bases and J 5 bases; bases outside gene matches: 8. Seattle enrolled patients during active infection and tracked them longitudinally. Authors' data handling: Researchers report that nucleated cell counts were estimated from reference gene primer amplification. Data came from immunoSEQ multiplex PCR; TCRdb stores just in-frame clones and leaves some out. The V and J calls and clone size were taken over from that table, and D and trimming were inferred from the DNA. The sample yields a few hundred thousand clones, around 90% seen once.

This TCR was recovered from a woman between 25 and 40 years old with COVID-19, enrolled during active disease. V is TRBV10-3 and J is TRBJ2-7; 10 bases match TRBD2. Sequencing was done on a sample of peripheral blood. CDR3 in amino acids: CAITATSGFDEQYF. CDR3 DNA sequence: TGTGCCATCACCGCGACTAGCGGGTTTGACGAGCAGTACTTC.